These 18 T cell receptor beta chains originate from one sample sequenced in a study of tumor-infiltrating lymphocytes in primary liver carcinoma. Unsorted whole blood supplied the RNA, and germline DNA was extracted too. Starting material of 500 ng total RNA yielded TCR beta cDNA via a constant-region primer. Three nested multiplex PCR rounds of slightly modified ARM-PCR generated TCR beta libraries. Primers for the first two PCR rounds were TRBV1-TRBV30 forward primers and a C-beta reverse primer (approximately 9 cycles per round). One entry per CDR3 protein results from TCRdb running MiXCR on the multiplex PCR reads. Of 200,000 or so distinct CDR3 sequences listed, roughly 61% were seen once; the top ten hold approximately 6.5%. Sequencing was performed on peripheral blood. The receptors were gathered from a woman aged 60-75 years with primary liver carcinoma and hepatitis B virus infection.

V and J are TRBV11-2 and TRBJ2-7; 7 bases line up with TRBD1. The CDR3 is 12 residues long. The V gene's germline CDR1 is SGHAT and CDR2 FQNNGV. V gave up 5 bases and J gave up 9 bases; unmatched junction bases: 7. The CDR3 DNA reads as TGTGCCAGCAGCCGACAGGGATACTGGCAGTACTTC. Translated: CASSRQGYWQYF.

A note on this clonotype: Since a much larger clone is just one base distant, this may be a read error. The J gene is TRBJ2-7, the V gene TRBV12-3 or TRBV12-4; 11 bases are a match to TRBD2. The CDR3 sequence is 15 residues long. CDR3 loop: CVSSPLTSGGYEQYF. CDR3 nucleotides: TGTGTCAGCAGTCCCCTCACTAGCGGGGGCTACGAGCAGTACTTC.

The chain couples TRBV7-9 to TRBJ2-2, with a possible D match to TRBD1 (6 bases). CDR1 is SEHNR and CDR2 is FQNEAQ in the germline V gene (reference sequence). Trimming left V 6 bases short and J 6 bases short, with 14 bases between. The CDR3 loop spans 14 amino acids. The DNA of the CDR3 is TGTGCCAGCAGGGTCGGTGGGGGCTCCGGGGAGCTGTTTTTT. It encodes CASRVGGGSGELFF. Looking up the rest from reference TRBV7-9 and TRBJ2-2 gives the full variable domain: DTGVSQNPRHKITKRGQNVTFRCDPISEHNRLYWYRQTLGQGPEFLTYFQNEAQLEKSRLLSDRFSAERPKGSFSTLEIQRTEQGDSAMYLCASRVGGGSGELFFGEGSRLTVL.

A word on this clonotype: The final CDR3 position lacks the conserved phenylalanine or tryptophan, pointing to a likely read error. No DNA is shown, since the ends of the CDR3 on it are uncertain; the CDR3 is the one TCRdb lists. The chain links TRBV4-1 to TRBJ2-7. CDR1 is MGHRA and CDR2 is YSYEKL in the germline V gene. The CDR3 length is 11 residues, termini included. The CDR3 loop is CASSQGSEQYS.

The chain carries TRBV29-1 and TRBJ2-6; no reliable D call. The CDR3 extends over 14 amino acids. CDR1 SQVTM and CDR2 ANQGSEA come from the germline V gene. Trimming removed 4 bases from V and 3 bases from J, with 10 bases in between. The CDR3 region is CSVGVQGGANVLTF. CDR3 DNA sequence: TGCAGCGTTGGGGTCCAAGGTGGGGCCAACGTCCTGACTTTC.

The chain employs TRBV12-3 or TRBV12-4 and TRBJ2-2; D might be TRBD1 (5 bases). V was cut by 10 bases and J by 2 bases, with 11 bases left in between. This CDR3 has 13 amino acids. In DNA, the CDR3 is TGTGCCACCGGAGACAGAAACACCGGGGAGCTGTTTTTT. It yields the protein CATGDRNTGELFF.

This chain uses TRBV28 with TRBJ2-2; 12 positions match TRBD1. The CDR3 consists of 16 residues. Germline V gene data show CDR1 as MDHEN and CDR2 as SYDVKM. Trimming cost V 7 bases and J 6 bases; bases outside gene matches: 9. This CDR3 is CASTPLGQGAAGELFF. CDR3 in DNA: TGTGCCAGCACCCCACTGGGACAGGGGGCCGCCGGGGAGCTGTTTTTT.

This clonotype was observed many times. The rearrangement uses TRBV4-1 and TRBJ2-1; TRBD2 aligns across 11 bases. V dropped 0 bases and J dropped 10; count of bases not matched to a gene: 17. Germline V gene data show CDR1 as MGHRA and CDR2 as YSYEKL. CDR3 size: 19 residues. The CDR3 loop reads CASSQDRGRETSGIGEQFF. For the CDR3, the DNA is TGCGCCAGCAGCCAAGATAGGGGGAGGGAGACTAGCGGGATTGGGGAGCAGTTCTTC.

With respect to this clonotype: A junction boundary mismatches the germline segment, possibly from a read error. The rearrangement links TRBV12-3 or TRBV12-4 to TRBJ1-1; D not resolved. The CDR3 loop spans 13 amino acids. CDR3 coding DNA: TGTGTCAGCAATCCTGGCCTGAATACTGAAGCTTTCTTT. Translating gives CVSNPGLNTEAFF.

As regards this clonotype: A clone one base away is much larger, so this may be a read error. The rearrangement uses TRBV6-6 and TRBJ2-1; TRBD2 matches 7 bases. V lost 0 bases, J lost 0 bases, and 14 bases stayed unmatched. This CDR3 spans 20 amino acids. The germline CDR1 and CDR2 sequences are MNHNY and SVGAGI (reference sequence). CDR3 DNA: TGTGCCAGCAGTTACTCGAGGCTAGCGGTAGGGGATAGCTCCTACAATGAGCAGTTCTTC. Amino acid sequence: CASSYSRLAVGDSSYNEQFF.

The sample holds a few counts of this clonotype. This chain connects TRBV28 to TRBJ2-2; D perhaps matches TRBD1 (6 bases). V lost 6 bases to trimming and J lost 3 bases, with 11 bases between them. Germline V gene sequence: CDR1 MDHEN, CDR2 SYDVKM. The length of the CDR3 is 14 residues. The CDR3 DNA reads as TGTGCCAGCAGGATACAGGGTGACACCGGGGAGCTGTTTTTT. Translation gives CASRIQGDTGELFF.

About this clonotype: Lacking the conserved final phenylalanine or tryptophan, this CDR3 likely reflects a read error. The gene calls are TRBV5-5 and TRBJ2-1; no firm D call. V was clipped by 0 bases and J by 4 bases, with 8 bases between them. The germline V gene encodes CDR1 SGHKS and CDR2 YYEKEE (reference sequence). The CDR3 consists of 14 residues. The CDR3 sequence is CASSLGVPYNEQFL. CDR3 bases: TGTGCCAGCAGCTTGGGGGTTCCATACAATGAGCAGTTCTTA.

A remark on this clonotype: The junction departs from germline at one end; a sequencing error may be responsible. For the CDR3, the DNA is TGTGCCAGCGGCAACCGGGGGCAGACACAGTACTTC. It codes for CASGNRGQTQYF. The V and J genes are TRBV11-1 and TRBJ2-5; D possibly uses TRBD1 or TRBD2 (6 bases each). Germline-derived CDR1 and CDR2 are SGHAT and FQDESV (reference sequence). This CDR3 spans 12 amino acids. The variable domain in full, completed from reference TRBV11-1 and TRBJ2-5, reads EAEVAQSPRYKITEKSQAVAFWCDPISGHATLYWYRQILGQGPELLVQFQDESVVDDSQLPKDRFSAERLKGVDSTLKIQPAELGDSAMYLCASGNRGQTQYFGPGTRLLVL.

Turning to this clonotype: Germline is not matched at one junction end, which may reflect a read error. For the CDR3, the DNA is TGTGCCAGCAGCTTAGGGGAAGGGATCTATAATGCGCAGTTCTTC. Translating it yields CASSLGEGIYNAQFF. The chain recombines TRBV11-2 with TRBJ2-1; unclear D gene. The V gene's germline CDR1 is SGHAT and CDR2 FQNNGV. This CDR3 has 15 residues.

For this clonotype: Being one base from a much bigger clone, this may be a read error. The chain uses TRBV12-3 or TRBV12-4 and TRBJ2-1; D not certain. The CDR3 has 13 residues. CDR3 sequence: CASSLSGYDEQFF. The CDR3 DNA reads as TGTGCCAGCAGTTTGTCCGGCTACGATGAGCAGTTCTTC.

Details on this clonotype: At one end, the junction sequence differs from germline, possibly due to a read error. The V call is TRBV11-2, the J call TRBJ2-1, with 8 positions matching TRBD2. Germline CDR1 is SGHAT and CDR2 is FQNNGV. The CDR3 loop spans 15 amino acids. This CDR3 reads CTSSFREGGQNEQFF. CDR3 nucleotides: TGTACCAGCAGCTTCCGGGAGGGGGGCCAAAATGAGCAGTTCTTC.

As concerns this clonotype: It may be a read error: a sequence one base away is much more abundant. The gene calls are TRBV12-3 or TRBV12-4 and TRBJ1-1; D call uncertain. The V gene lost 5 bases and the J gene lost 1 base, with 11 bases spanning the gap. The CDR3 totals 14 residues. CDR3 amino acids: CASSIHERNTEAFF. The CDR3 coding sequence is TGTGCCAGCAGTATTCACGAGAGGAACACTGAAGCTTTCTTT.

There are many counts of this clonotype. The chain joins TRBV19 to TRBJ2-3; 7 bases are a match to TRBD2. Trimming took 8 bases from V and 0 from J; bases not matched to a gene: 8. The CDR3 spans 15 residues. Germline CDR1 LNHDA, CDR2 SQIVND (reference sequence). As DNA, the CDR3 is TGTGCCAGTTCTCGGGGTAGCGGGAGCACAGATACGCAGTATTTT. It is translated as CASSRGSGSTDTQYF.